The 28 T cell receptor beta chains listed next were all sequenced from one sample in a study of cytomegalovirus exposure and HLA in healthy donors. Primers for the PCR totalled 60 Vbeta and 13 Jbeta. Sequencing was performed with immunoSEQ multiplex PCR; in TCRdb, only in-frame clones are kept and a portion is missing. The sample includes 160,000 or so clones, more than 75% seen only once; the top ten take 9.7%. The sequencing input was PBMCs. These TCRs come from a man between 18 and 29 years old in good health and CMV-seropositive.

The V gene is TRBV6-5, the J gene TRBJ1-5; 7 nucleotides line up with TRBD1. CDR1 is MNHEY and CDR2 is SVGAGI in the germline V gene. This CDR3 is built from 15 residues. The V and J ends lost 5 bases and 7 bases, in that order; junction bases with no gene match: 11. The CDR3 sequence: CASSPGGSEGQPQHF. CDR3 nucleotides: TGTGCCAGCAGTCCAGGGGGTTCAGAGGGGCAGCCCCAGCATTTT.

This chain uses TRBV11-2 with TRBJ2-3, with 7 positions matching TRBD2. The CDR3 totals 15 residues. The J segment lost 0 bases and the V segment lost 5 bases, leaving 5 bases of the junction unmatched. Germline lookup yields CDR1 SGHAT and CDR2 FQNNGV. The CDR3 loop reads CASSHLGGSTDTQYF. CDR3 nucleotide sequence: TGTGCCAGCAGCCACCTCGGGGGGAGCACAGATACGCAGTATTTT.

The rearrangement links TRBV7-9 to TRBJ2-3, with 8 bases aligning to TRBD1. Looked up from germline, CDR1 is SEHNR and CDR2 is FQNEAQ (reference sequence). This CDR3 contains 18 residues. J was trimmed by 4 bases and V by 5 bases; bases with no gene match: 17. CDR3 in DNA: TGTGCCAGCAGCCTGGTGACAGGGGATGGTTTTCGGGCAGATACGCAGTATTTT. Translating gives CASSLVTGDGFRADTQYF.

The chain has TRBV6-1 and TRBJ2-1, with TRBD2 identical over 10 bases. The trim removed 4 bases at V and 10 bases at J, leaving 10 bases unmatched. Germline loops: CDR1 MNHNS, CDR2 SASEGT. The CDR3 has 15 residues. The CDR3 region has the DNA TGTGCCAGCAGTGCACTAGCGGGGAAAAGGGGAGAGCAGTTCTTC. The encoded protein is CASSALAGKRGEQFF.

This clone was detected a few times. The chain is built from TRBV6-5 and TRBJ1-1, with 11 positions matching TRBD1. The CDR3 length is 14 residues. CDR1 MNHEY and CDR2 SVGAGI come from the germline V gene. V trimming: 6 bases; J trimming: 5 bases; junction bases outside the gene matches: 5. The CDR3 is CASRGDRGKTEAFF. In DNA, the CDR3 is TGTGCCAGCAGAGGGGACAGGGGGAAGACTGAAGCTTTCTTT.

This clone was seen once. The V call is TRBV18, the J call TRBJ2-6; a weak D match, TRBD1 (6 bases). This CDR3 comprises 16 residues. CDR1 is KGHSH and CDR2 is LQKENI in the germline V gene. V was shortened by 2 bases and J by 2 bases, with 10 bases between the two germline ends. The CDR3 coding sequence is TGTGCCAGCTCACCAGGTCCAGGGGCTGGGGCCAACGTCCTGACTTTC. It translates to CASSPGPGAGANVLTF.

CDR3 in amino acids: CASSESGGLDYGYTF. CDR3 DNA sequence: TGTGCCAGCAGTGAATCGGGGGGTTTAGACTATGGCTACACCTTC. The chain employs TRBV2 and TRBJ1-2; possible D gene TRBD1, 5 bases. Trimming stripped 2 bases from V and 3 bases from J, with 13 bases between. CDR3 length: 15 residues. Per the germline V gene, CDR1 is SNHLY and CDR2 is FYNNEI. Filled out from reference TRBV2 and TRBJ1-2, the complete variable domain reads EPEVTQTPSHQVTQMGQEVILRCVPISNHLYFYWYRQILGQKVEFLVSFYNNEISEKSEIFDDQFSVERPDGSNFTLKIRSTKLEDSAMYFCASSESGGLDYGYTFGSGTRLTVV.

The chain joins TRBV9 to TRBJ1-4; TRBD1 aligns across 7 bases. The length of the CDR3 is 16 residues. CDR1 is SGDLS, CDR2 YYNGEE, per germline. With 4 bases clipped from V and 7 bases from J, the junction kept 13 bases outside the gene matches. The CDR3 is CASSRDPNRGGEKLFF. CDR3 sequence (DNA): TGTGCCAGCAGCCGGGACCCAAACAGGGGAGGTGAAAAACTGTTTTTT.

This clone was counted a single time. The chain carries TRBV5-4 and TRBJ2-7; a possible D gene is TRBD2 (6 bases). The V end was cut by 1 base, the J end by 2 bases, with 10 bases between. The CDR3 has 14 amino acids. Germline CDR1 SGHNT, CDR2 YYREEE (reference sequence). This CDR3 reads CASSLWRDTYEQYF. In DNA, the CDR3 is TGTGCCAGCAGCTTGTGGAGGGATACCTACGAGCAGTACTTC. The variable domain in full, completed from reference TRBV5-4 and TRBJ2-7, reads ETGVTQSPTHLIKTRGQQVTLRCSSQSGHNTVSWYQQALGQGPQFIFQYYREEENGRGNFPPRFSGLQFPNYSSELNVNALELDDSALYLCASSLWRDTYEQYFGPGTRLTVT.

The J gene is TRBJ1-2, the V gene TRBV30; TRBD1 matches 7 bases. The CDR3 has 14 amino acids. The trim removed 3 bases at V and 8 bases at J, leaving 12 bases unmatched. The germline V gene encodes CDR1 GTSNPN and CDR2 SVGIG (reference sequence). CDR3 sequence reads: CAWRPTGNLGGYTF. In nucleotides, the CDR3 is TGTGCCTGGAGACCGACAGGGAATTTAGGAGGCTACACCTTC.

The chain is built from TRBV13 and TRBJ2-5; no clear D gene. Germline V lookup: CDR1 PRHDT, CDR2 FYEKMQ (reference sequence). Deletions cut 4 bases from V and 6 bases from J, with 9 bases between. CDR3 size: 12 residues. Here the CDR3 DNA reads TGTGCCAGCAGCTCTCAGTCGAAGACCCAGTACTTC. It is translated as CASSSQSKTQYF.

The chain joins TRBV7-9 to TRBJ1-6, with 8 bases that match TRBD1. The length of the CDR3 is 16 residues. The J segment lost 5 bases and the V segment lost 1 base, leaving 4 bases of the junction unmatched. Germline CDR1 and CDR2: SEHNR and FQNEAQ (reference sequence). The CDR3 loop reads CASSLDPGGHNSPLHF. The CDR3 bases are TGTGCCAGCAGCTTAGACCCAGGGGGCCATAATTCACCCCTCCACTTT. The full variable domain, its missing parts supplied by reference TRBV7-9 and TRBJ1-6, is DTGVSQNPRHKITKRGQNVTFRCDPISEHNRLYWYRQTLGQGPEFLTYFQNEAQLEKSRLLSDRFSAERPKGSFSTLEIQRTEQGDSAMYLCASSLDPGGHNSPLHFGNGTRLTVT.

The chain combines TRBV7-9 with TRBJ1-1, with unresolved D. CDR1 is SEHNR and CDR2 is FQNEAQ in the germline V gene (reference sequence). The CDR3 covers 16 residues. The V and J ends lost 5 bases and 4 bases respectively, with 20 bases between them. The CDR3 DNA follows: TGTGCCAGCAGCAAGAATAGTCTAGTCGGCGGCACTGAAGCTTTCTTT. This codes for CASSKNSLVGGTEAFF.

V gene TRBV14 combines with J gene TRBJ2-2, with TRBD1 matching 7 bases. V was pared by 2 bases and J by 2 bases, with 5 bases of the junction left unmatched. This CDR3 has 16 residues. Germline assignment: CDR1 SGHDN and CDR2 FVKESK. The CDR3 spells CASSQLGTDNTGELFF. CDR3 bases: TGTGCCAGCAGCCAATTGGGGACAGATAACACCGGGGAGCTGTTTTTT.

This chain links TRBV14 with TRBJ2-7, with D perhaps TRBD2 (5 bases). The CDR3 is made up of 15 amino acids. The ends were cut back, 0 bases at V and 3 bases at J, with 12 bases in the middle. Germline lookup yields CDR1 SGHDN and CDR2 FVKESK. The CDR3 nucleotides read TGTGCCAGCAGCCAAGAACCGGGGTTCGGCTACGAGCAGTACTTC. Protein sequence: CASSQEPGFGYEQYF.

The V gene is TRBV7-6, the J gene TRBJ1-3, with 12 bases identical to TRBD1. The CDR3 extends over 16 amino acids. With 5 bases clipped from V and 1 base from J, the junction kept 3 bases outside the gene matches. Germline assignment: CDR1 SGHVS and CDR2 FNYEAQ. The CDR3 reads CASSQGQGASGNTIYF. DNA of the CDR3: TGTGCCAGCAGCCAGGGACAGGGGGCGTCTGGAAACACCATATATTTT.

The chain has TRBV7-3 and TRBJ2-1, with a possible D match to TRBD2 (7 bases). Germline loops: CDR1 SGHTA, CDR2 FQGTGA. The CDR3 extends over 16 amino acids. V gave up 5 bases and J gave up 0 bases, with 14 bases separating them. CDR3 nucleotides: TGTGCCAGCAGCCAAGAGGGGGGGAGCTCCTACAATGAGCAGTTCTTC. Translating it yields CASSQEGGSSYNEQFF.

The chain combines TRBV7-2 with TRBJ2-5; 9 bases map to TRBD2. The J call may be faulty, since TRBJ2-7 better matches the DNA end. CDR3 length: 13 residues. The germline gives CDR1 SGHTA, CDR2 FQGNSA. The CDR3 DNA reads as TGTGCCAGCAGCTTACTAGCGGGGCACGAGCAGTACTTC. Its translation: CASSLLAGHEQYF.

The CDR3 DNA is TGCGCCAGCAGCCAAGAATACCGGGATGAGCAGTTCTTC. Its translation: CASSQEYRDEQFF. This chain uses TRBV4-3 with TRBJ2-1, with no clear D. CDR3 length equals 13 residues. From germline, CDR1 is LGHNA and CDR2 YSLEER. V gave up 0 bases and J gave up 8 bases, with 8 bases separating them.

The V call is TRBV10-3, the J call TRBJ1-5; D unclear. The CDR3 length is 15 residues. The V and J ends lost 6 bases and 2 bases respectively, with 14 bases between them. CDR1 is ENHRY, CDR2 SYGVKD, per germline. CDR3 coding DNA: TGTGCCATCAGAAACAATGAAGGAGGCAATCAGCCCCAGCATTTT. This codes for CAIRNNEGGNQPQHF.

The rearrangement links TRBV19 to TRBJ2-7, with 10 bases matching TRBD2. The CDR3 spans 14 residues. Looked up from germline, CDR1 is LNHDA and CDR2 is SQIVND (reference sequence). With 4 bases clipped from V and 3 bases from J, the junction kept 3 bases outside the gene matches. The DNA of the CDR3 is TGTGCCAGTAGTAGACTAGCGGGTAGCTACGAGCAGTACTTC. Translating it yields CASSRLAGSYEQYF.

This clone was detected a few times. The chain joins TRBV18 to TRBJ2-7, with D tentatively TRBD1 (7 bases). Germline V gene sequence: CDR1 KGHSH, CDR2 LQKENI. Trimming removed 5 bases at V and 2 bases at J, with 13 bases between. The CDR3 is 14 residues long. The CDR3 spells CASSSAGQPYEQYF. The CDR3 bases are TGTGCCAGCTCATCGGCGGGACAGCCCTACGAGCAGTACTTC.

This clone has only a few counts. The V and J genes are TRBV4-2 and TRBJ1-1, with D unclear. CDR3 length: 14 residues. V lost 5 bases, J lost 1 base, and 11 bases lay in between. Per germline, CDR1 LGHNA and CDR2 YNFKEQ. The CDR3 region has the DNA TGTGCCAGCAGCGGTAGCCGAGGGAACACTGAAGCTTTCTTT. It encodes CASSGSRGNTEAFF.

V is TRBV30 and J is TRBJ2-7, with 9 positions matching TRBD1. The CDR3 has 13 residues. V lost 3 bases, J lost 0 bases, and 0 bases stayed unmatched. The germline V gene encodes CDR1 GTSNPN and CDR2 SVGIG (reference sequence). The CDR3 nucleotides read TGTGCCTGGAGGACAGGGGGCTCCTACGAGCAGTACTTC. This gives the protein CAWRTGGSYEQYF.

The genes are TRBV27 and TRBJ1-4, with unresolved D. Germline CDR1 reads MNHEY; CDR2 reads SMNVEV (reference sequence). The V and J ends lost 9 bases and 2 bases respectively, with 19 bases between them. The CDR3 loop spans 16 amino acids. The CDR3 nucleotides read TGTGCCAGTCACCCTGGGGAGGGTACTACTAATGAAAAACTGTTTTTT. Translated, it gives CASHPGEGTTNEKLFF. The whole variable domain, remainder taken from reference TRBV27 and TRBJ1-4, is EAQVTQNPRYLITVTGKKLTVTCSQNMNHEYMSWYRQDPGLGLRQIYYSMNVEVTDKGDVPEGYKVSRKEKRNFPLILESPSPNQTSLYFCASHPGEGTTNEKLFFGSGTQLSVL.

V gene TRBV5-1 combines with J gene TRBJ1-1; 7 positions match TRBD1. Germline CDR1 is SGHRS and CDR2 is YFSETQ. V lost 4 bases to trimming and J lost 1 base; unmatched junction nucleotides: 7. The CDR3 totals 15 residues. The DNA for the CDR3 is TGCGCCAGCAGCCTGACGGGACAGCGGAACACTGAAGCTTTCTTT. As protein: CASSLTGQRNTEAFF.

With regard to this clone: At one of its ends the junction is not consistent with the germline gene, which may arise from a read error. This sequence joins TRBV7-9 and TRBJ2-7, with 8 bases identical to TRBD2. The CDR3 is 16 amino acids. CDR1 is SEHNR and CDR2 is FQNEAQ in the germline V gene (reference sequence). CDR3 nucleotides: TGTTCCAGCAGCTTAGGACGCGGGAGGCTAGCCTACGAGCAGTACTTC. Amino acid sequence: CSSSLGRGRLAYEQYF.

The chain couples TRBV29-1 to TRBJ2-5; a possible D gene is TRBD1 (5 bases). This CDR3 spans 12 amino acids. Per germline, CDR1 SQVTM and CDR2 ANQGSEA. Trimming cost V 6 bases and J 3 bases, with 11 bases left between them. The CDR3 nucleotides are TGCAGCGTAGATGACAGCGAAGAGACCCAGTACTTC. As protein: CSVDDSEETQYF.